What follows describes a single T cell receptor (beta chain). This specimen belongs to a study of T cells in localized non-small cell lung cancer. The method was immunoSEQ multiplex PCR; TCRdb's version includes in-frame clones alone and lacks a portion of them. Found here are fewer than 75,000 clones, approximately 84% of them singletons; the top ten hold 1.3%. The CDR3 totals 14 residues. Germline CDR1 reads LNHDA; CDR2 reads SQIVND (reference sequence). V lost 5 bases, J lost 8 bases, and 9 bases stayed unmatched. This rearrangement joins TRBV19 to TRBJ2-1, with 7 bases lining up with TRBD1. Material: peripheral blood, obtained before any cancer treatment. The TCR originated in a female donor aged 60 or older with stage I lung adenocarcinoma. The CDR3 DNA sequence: TGTGCCAGTAGTTGGGCAGGGGGTCTTTATGAGCAGTTCTTC. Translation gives CASSWAGGLYEQFF.